This T cell receptor (beta chain) came from a study of shared clonotypes between healthy human individuals. Regarding the study as a whole: Among donors, sharing of clonotypes was expected to be affected by sequencing depth. Only blood underwent sampling, and tissue repertoires likely differ.

Repertoires were generated with immunoSEQ multiplex PCR, while TCRdb's copy carries only in-frame clones and drops some. The table includes just under 350,000 clones, 70% to 75% detected once. The germline CDR1 and CDR2 sequences are MDHEN and SYDVKM. The J segment lost 10 bases and the V segment lost 8 bases, leaving 16 bases of the junction unmatched. This CDR3 is built from 14 residues. Points on this clone: Its cognate antigen is unknown.

The chain links TRBV28 to TRBJ2-5; 7 nucleotides agree with TRBD2. The clonotype comes from a man younger than 40 in good health. Source material: memory CD4+ T cells sorted from blood. The subset is: CD45RA-negative fraction. The CDR3 region has the DNA TGTGCCAGCTGGGAGGGGAATAGTAAGAGAGGCCAGTACTTC. Its protein is CASWEGNSKRGQYF.